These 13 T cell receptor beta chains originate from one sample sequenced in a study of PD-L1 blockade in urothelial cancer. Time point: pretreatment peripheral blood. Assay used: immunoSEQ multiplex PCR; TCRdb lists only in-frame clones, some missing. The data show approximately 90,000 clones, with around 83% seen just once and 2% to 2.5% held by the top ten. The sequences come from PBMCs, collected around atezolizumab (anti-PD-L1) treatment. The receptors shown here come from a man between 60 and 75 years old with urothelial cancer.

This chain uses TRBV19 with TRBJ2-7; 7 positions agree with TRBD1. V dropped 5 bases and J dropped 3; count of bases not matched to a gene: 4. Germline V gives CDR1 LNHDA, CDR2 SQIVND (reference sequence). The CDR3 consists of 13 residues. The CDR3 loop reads CASSSRQGYEQYF. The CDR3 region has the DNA TGTGCCAGTAGTTCCAGACAGGGCTACGAGCAGTACTTC.

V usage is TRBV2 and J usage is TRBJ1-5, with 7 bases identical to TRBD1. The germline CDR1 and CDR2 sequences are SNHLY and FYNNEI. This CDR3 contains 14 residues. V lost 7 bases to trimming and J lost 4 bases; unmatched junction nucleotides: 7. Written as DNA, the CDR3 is TGTGCCAGCACCGACGGGACAGCTAATCAGCCCCAGCATTTT. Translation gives CASTDGTANQPQHF.

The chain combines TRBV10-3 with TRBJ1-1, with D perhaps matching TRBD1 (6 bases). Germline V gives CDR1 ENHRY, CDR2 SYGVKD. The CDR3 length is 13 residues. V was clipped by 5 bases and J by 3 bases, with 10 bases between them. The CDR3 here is CAISLGQHTEAFF. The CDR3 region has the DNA TGTGCCATCAGTCTAGGACAGCACACTGAAGCTTTCTTT.

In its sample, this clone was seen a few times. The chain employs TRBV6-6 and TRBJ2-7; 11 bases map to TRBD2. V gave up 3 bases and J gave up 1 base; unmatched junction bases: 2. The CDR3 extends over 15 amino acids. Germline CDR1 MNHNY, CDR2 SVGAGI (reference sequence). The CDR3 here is CASSYVAGGSYEQYF. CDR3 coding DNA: TGTGCCAGCAGTTATGTAGCGGGAGGGTCCTACGAGCAGTACTTC.

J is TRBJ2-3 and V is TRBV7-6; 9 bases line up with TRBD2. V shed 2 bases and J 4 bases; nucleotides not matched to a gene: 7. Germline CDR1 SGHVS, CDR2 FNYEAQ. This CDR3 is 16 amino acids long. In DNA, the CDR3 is TGTGCCAGCAGCTTAAGTGGCGGGAGGGCCCCAGATACGCAGTATTTT. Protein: CASSLSGGRAPDTQYF.

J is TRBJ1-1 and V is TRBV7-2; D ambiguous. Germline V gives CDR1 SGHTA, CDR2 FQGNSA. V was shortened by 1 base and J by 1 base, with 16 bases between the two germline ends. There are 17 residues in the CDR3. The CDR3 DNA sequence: TGTGCCAGCAGCTTAGGGCCCACGAGGGTTGGGAACACTGAAGCTTTCTTT. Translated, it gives CASSLGPTRVGNTEAFF.

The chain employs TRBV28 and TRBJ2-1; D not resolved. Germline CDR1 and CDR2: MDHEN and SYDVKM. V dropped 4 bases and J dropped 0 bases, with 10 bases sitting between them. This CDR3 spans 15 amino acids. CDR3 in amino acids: CASSSPGSSYNEQFF. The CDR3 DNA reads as TGTGCCAGCAGTTCCCCAGGCAGCTCCTACAATGAGCAGTTCTTC.

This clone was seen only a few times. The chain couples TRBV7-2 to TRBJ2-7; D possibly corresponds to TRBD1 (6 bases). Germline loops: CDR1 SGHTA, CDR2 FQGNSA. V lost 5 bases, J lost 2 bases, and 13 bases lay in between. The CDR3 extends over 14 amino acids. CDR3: CASSRTEFPYEQYF. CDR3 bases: TGTGCCAGCAGCCGGACAGAGTTTCCCTACGAGCAGTACTTC.

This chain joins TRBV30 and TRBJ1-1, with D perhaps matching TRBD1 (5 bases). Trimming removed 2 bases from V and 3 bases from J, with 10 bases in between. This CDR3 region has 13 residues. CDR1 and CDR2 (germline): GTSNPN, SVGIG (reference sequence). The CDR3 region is CAWSTGGYTEAFF. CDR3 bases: TGTGCCTGGAGTACGGGGGGATACACTGAAGCTTTCTTT. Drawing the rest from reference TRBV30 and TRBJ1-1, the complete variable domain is SQTIHQWPATLVQPVGSPLSLECTVEGTSNPNLYWYRQAAGRGLQLLFYSVGIGQISSEVPQNLSASRPQDRQFILSSKKLLLSDSGFYLCAWSTGGYTEAFFGQGTRLTVV.

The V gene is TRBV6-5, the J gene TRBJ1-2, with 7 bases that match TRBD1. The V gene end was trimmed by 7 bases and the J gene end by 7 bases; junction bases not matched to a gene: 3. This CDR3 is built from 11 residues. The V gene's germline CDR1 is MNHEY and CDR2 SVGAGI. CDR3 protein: CASTSGGGYTF. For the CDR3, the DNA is TGTGCCAGCACCTCAGGGGGTGGCTACACCTTC.

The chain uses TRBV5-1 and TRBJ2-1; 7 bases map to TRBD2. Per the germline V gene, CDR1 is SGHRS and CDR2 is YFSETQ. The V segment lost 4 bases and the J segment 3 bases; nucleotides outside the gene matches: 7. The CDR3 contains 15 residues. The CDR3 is CASSPSGGYYNEQFF. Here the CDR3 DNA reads TGCGCCAGCAGCCCTAGCGGAGGATACTACAATGAGCAGTTCTTC.

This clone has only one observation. CDR3 amino acids: CASSRQVGTNEKLFF. CDR3 bases: TGTGCCAGCTCCCGACAGGTCGGAACTAATGAAAAACTGTTTTTT. The V call is TRBV19, the J call TRBJ1-4; a possible D gene is TRBD1 (6 bases). CDR1 and CDR2 from the germline V gene are LNHDA and SQIVND (reference sequence). Trimming removed 9 bases from V and 1 base from J, with 15 bases in between. This CDR3 is built from 15 residues.

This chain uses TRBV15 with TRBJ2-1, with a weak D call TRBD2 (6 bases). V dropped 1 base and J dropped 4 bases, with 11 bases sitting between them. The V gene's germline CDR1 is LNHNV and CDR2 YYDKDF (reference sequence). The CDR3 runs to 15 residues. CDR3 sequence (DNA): TGTGCCACCAGCAGAGGAGCGGGTAGTTACAATGAGCAGTTCTTC. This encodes CATSRGAGSYNEQFF.